One sample yielded the 3 T cell receptor beta chains listed below, sequenced in a study of post-analysis software for immune sequencing data. Their antigens are not known. The study's findings and limits: Patients carried roughly five TRBV segments more frequently than controls did, and TRBV5-6, TRBV5-1 and TRBV20-1 were among them.

Libraries were made from TCR beta cDNA, and they carried unique molecular identifiers. In TCRdb, the PCR reads were re-called with MiXCR into one record per CDR3 protein. The table records 750,000 to 950,000 distinct CDR3 sequences, approximately 53% of them present only once. The sequenced material came from blood. Source of these receptors: a girl aged 10 to 17 with multiple sclerosis.

This chain connects TRBV29-1 to TRBJ1-1; D is ambiguous. Germline CDR1 SQVTM, CDR2 ANQGSEA. CDR3 length: 11 residues. V lost 3 bases to trimming and J lost 0 bases, with 2 bases between them. CDR3 sequence: CSVEVNTEAFF. The CDR3 DNA follows: TGCAGCGTTGAGGTGAACACTGAAGCTTTCTTT.

This chain connects TRBV5-1 to TRBJ2-5; 13 bases align to TRBD2. This CDR3 spans 16 amino acids. Germline V gene data show CDR1 as SGHRS and CDR2 as YFSETQ. V dropped 5 bases and J dropped 3; count of bases not matched to a gene: 7. This chain's CDR3 is CASRLATSGGKETQYF. In nucleotides, the CDR3 is TGCGCCAGCAGGCTTGCGACTAGCGGGGGGAAAGAGACCCAGTACTTC. Drawing the rest from reference TRBV5-1 and TRBJ2-5, the complete variable domain is KAGVTQTPRYLIKTRGQQVTLSCSPISGHRSVSWYQQTPGQGLQFLFEYFSETQRNKGNFPGRFSGRQFSNSRSEMNVSTLELGDSALYLCASRLATSGGKETQYFGPGTRLLVL.

The chain carries TRBV20-1 and TRBJ2-5; D may match TRBD1 or TRBD2 (5 bases each). This CDR3 has 14 residues. Trimming cost V 2 bases and J 5 bases, with 15 bases left between them. Germline CDR1 DFQATT, CDR2 SNEGSKA (reference sequence). The CDR3 nucleotides read TGCAGTGCTAGATGGTTGGGGGTCGGGGAGACCCAGTACTTC. This encodes CSARWLGVGETQYF.